Below, 8 T cell receptor beta chains from the same sample are listed, as sequenced in a study of blood T cell repertoires in COVID-19. TCRdb's table, derived via immunoSEQ multiplex PCR, lists solely in-frame clones and lacks some. In the table there are some 260,000 clones, 88% of which are singletons. Source material: peripheral blood. These receptors originate from a human donor in a cohort sampled during active COVID-19.

This sequence joins TRBV18 and TRBJ1-1; D remains ambiguous. The V and J ends lost 3 bases and 0 bases respectively, with 8 bases between them. Germline CDR1 is KGHSH and CDR2 is LQKENI. The CDR3 covers 14 residues. CDR3 amino acids: CASSPLRLNTEAFF. CDR3 nucleotides: TGTGCCAGCTCACCCCTGAGATTGAACACTGAAGCTTTCTTT.

The V call is TRBV4-1, the J call TRBJ1-1; 7 nucleotides align to TRBD1. Germline CDR1 reads MGHRA; CDR2 reads YSYEKL. V lost 3 bases, J lost 1 base, and 8 bases stayed unmatched. The CDR3 length is 16 residues. The CDR3, as DNA: TGCGCCAGCAGCCACCATCCGGACAGGTCGAACACTGAAGCTTTCTTT. This sequence encodes CASSHHPDRSNTEAFF.

The CDR3 here is CASSQFPGQSPNEQFF. The CDR3 nucleotides are TGTGCCAGCAGCCAATTTCCGGGACAGAGTCCTAATGAGCAGTTCTTC. The V gene is TRBV11-1, the J gene TRBJ2-1, with 7 positions matching TRBD1. The CDR3 spans 16 residues. Germline V gene data show CDR1 as SGHAT and CDR2 as FQDESV (reference sequence). The V segment lost 5 bases and the J segment 7 bases; nucleotides outside the gene matches: 14.

This chain joins TRBV11-3 and TRBJ1-1; D remains unclear. The V gene's germline CDR1 is SGHNT and CDR2 YENEEA. The length of the CDR3 is 14 residues. V lost 5 bases and J 0 bases, leaving 10 bases between the germline ends. CDR3 region: CASSTGRMNTEAFF. The CDR3 DNA reads TGTGCCAGCAGCACCGGGAGGATGAACACTGAAGCTTTCTTT.

This chain uses TRBV18 with TRBJ2-1; D ambiguous. There are 16 residues in the CDR3. V gave up 2 bases and J gave up 0 bases, with 11 bases separating them. Looked up from germline, CDR1 is KGHSH and CDR2 is LQKENI. The CDR3 spells CASSPSAESSYNEQFF. The CDR3 nucleotides are TGTGCCAGCTCACCAAGTGCGGAAAGCTCCTACAATGAGCAGTTCTTC.

The rearrangement uses TRBV6-2 or TRBV6-3 and TRBJ1-2, with D unclear. Trimming shortened V by 2 bases and J by 0 bases, and 10 bases separated the two germline ends. This CDR3 is built from 15 residues. Germline V gene data show CDR1 as MNHEY and CDR2 as SVGEGT. The CDR3 region is CASSYTHFTNYGYTF. The CDR3 nucleotides are TGTGCCAGCAGTTACACCCACTTCACTAACTATGGCTACACCTTC.

The V call is TRBV4-3, the J call TRBJ2-5, with D unresolved. The length of the CDR3 is 14 residues. The germline V and J ends were trimmed by 1 base and 1 base, with 7 bases remaining between them. The germline V gene has CDR1 LGHNA and CDR2 YSLEER. In DNA form, the CDR3 reads TGCGCCAGCAGCCAAGGAACAGCCCAAGAGACCCAGTACTTC. Its protein product is CASSQGTAQETQYF.

This rearrangement joins TRBV4-3 to TRBJ1-5; perhaps TRBD1 as D (5 bases). CDR1 is LGHNA, CDR2 YSLEER, per germline. The CDR3 loop spans 16 amino acids. The germline V and J ends were trimmed by 0 bases and 6 bases, with 15 bases remaining between them. This CDR3 reads CASSQEAPRAGQPQHF. The CDR3 coding sequence is TGCGCCAGCAGCCAAGAAGCTCCCAGGGCCGGTCAGCCCCAGCATTTT.